The 13 T cell receptor beta chains listed next were all sequenced from one sample in a study of OX40 agonist ivuxolimab in advanced cancers. Some clones are missing from TCRdb's copy, which holds only in-frame ones; the method was immunoSEQ multiplex PCR. The sample includes 50,000 to 70,000 clones, approximately 90% of them seen just once. Sequencing used CD4+ or CD8+ T cells sorted from blood, obtained in a trial of the OX40 agonist ivuxolimab. The receptors were gathered from an adult with an advanced solid tumor such as melanoma, head and neck, liver or kidney cancer.

CDR3 sequence: CASSLEGGRSGEKLFF. The CDR3 DNA is TGCGCCAGCAGCTTGGAGGGGGGGCGTTCAGGTGAAAAACTGTTTTTT. The gene calls are TRBV5-1 and TRBJ1-4, with D perhaps TRBD1 (6 bases). Trimming shortened V by 0 bases and J by 7 bases, and 16 bases separated the two germline ends. This CDR3 spans 16 amino acids. Germline V gene data show CDR1 as SGHRS and CDR2 as YFSETQ.

This clone appeared a few times. The J gene is TRBJ1-2, the V gene TRBV7-9; a weak D match, TRBD1 (5 bases). This CDR3 comprises 15 residues. The V gene's germline CDR1 is SEHNR and CDR2 FQNEAQ (reference sequence). V was shortened by 5 bases and J by 9 bases, with 22 bases between the two germline ends. CDR3 sequence reads: CASSPETGLVPSYTF. CDR3 nucleotide sequence: TGTGCCAGCAGCCCTGAAACAGGTCTCGTTCCAAGCTACACCTTC.

V is TRBV7-9 and J is TRBJ2-7; TRBD2 might be the D (5 bases). Looked up from germline, CDR1 is SEHNR and CDR2 is FQNEAQ (reference sequence). The V gene lost 1 base and the J gene lost 6 bases, with 7 bases spanning the gap. The CDR3 has 12 amino acids. The CDR3 region has the DNA TGTGCCAGCAGCTTAGACCGGGGCGAGCAGTACTTC. Its translation is CASSLDRGEQYF. The complete variable domain, with remaining parts taken from reference TRBV7-9 and TRBJ2-7, reads DTGVSQNPRHKITKRGQNVTFRCDPISEHNRLYWYRQTLGQGPEFLTYFQNEAQLEKSRLLSDRFSAERPKGSFSTLEIQRTEQGDSAMYLCASSLDRGEQYFGPGTRLTVT.

This clone has just one count. The chain links TRBV2 to TRBJ1-5; a weak D match, TRBD1 (5 bases). Trimming removed 7 bases at V and 6 bases at J, with 13 bases between. Germline V gene data show CDR1 as SNHLY and CDR2 as FYNNEI. This CDR3 region has 13 residues. The CDR3 sequence: CASIGERGQPQHF. For the CDR3, the DNA is TGTGCCAGCATTGGCGAAAGGGGTCAGCCCCAGCATTTT.

The CDR3 loop reads CASRGTGRNGYTF. The CDR3 DNA follows: TGTGCCTCGCGGGGGACAGGGAGGAATGGCTACACCTTC. The rearrangement links TRBV30 to TRBJ1-2, with 9 bases matching TRBD1. J was trimmed by 6 bases and V by 7 bases; bases with no gene match: 9. CDR1 is GTSNPN, CDR2 SVGIG, per germline (reference sequence). The CDR3 runs 13 residues.

This sequence joins TRBV6-1 and TRBJ1-2, with 8 bases aligning to TRBD1. Trimming removed 2 bases from V and 2 bases from J; junction bases left unmatched: 4. The length of the CDR3 is 15 residues. In germline, CDR1 is MNHNS, CDR2 SASEGT. The CDR3 coding sequence is TGTGCCAGCAGTGAAACAGGGGGGGCGAACTATGGCTACACCTTC. Translated: CASSETGGANYGYTF.

The chain links TRBV6-5 to TRBJ1-3; 11 nucleotides align to TRBD1. Trimming removed 4 bases from V and 1 base from J; junction bases left unmatched: 3. CDR3 size: 16 residues. Germline CDR1 and CDR2: MNHEY and SVGAGI. The CDR3 is CASSSGQGDSGNTIYF. In nucleotides, the CDR3 is TGTGCCAGCAGTTCGGGACAGGGGGATTCTGGAAACACCATATATTTT.

This clone has only a few counts. The chain joins TRBV10-1 to TRBJ1-2; D is undetermined. The CDR3 covers 13 residues. Trimming stripped 0 bases from V and 8 bases from J, with 10 bases between. CDR1 and CDR2 from the germline V gene are WNHNN and SYGVQD (reference sequence). CDR3 sequence: CASSESRRSGYTF. Here the CDR3 DNA reads TGCGCCAGCAGTGAGTCGCGGAGATCCGGCTACACCTTC.

This clone has a single count. The CDR3 coding sequence is TGTGCCAGCAGCCCTCTGAGTGGGGCCAACGTCCTGACTTTC. Its protein product is CASSPLSGANVLTF. The chain joins TRBV7-9 to TRBJ2-6, with D uncertain. V was cut by 5 bases and J by 3 bases, with 8 bases left in between. The length of the CDR3 is 14 residues. The V gene's germline CDR1 is SEHNR and CDR2 FQNEAQ (reference sequence). Full variable domain (missing parts from reference TRBV7-9 and TRBJ2-6): DTGVSQNPRHKITKRGQNVTFRCDPISEHNRLYWYRQTLGQGPEFLTYFQNEAQLEKSRLLSDRFSAERPKGSFSTLEIQRTEQGDSAMYLCASSPLSGANVLTFGAGSRLTVL.

V is TRBV30 and J is TRBJ2-7; perhaps TRBD1 as D (8 bases). The CDR3 length is 14 residues. Trimming cost V 6 bases and J 2 bases, with 17 bases left between them. Germline V gives CDR1 GTSNPN, CDR2 SVGIG (reference sequence). CDR3 loop: CACRGGTGPYEQYF. CDR3 DNA sequence: TGTGCCTGTAGGGGGGGGACAGGTCCCTACGAGCAGTACTTC. Drawing the rest from reference TRBV30 and TRBJ2-7, the complete variable domain is SQTIHQWPATLVQPVGSPLSLECTVEGTSNPNLYWYRQAAGRGLQLLFYSVGIGQISSEVPQNLSASRPQDRQFILSSKKLLLSDSGFYLCACRGGTGPYEQYFGPGTRLTVT.

The rearrangement joins TRBV4-1 to TRBJ2-7; D gene uncertain. The V gene lost 1 base and the J gene lost 4 bases, with 14 bases spanning the gap. The CDR3 totals 15 residues. CDR1 is MGHRA, CDR2 YSYEKL, per germline. DNA for the CDR3: TGCGCCAGCAGCCAAGTTGGGGATCCTGTTTACGAGCAGTACTTC. Translated, it gives CASSQVGDPVYEQYF.

The chain combines TRBV6-1 with TRBJ1-2, with D possibly TRBD1 on 6 matching bases. CDR1 is MNHNS, CDR2 SASEGT, per germline. Between the trimmed V and J ends, which lost 8 bases and 1 base, there was a span of 11 bases. CDR3 length: 13 amino acids. In DNA, the CDR3 is TGTGCCAGCCAGGACAGAGTTAACTATGGCTACACCTTC. Translation: CASQDRVNYGYTF.

The chain employs TRBV18 and TRBJ2-5; 8 bases agree with TRBD1. Near its end, the DNA agrees better with TRBJ2-7, so the J call may be wrong. CDR1 and CDR2 from the germline V gene are KGHSH and LQKENI. This CDR3 spans 15 amino acids. This chain's CDR3 is CASSPMQGALYEQYF. The CDR3, as DNA: TGTGCCAGCTCACCGATGCAGGGGGCTCTTTACGAGCAGTACTTC.